The 3 T cell receptor beta chains listed next were all sequenced from one sample in a study of beta chain features in type 1 diabetes. Study-level findings and limits: In every one of the four CD4+ subsets, TCRB CDR3s were moderately but significantly shorter in Type 1 diabetes patients.

These receptors' targets are unknown. The authors reverse transcribed all of the isolated RNA, so sequencing captured expressed TCRB transcripts. Method: immunoSEQ multiplex PCR; TCRdb's copy keeps in-frame clones and lacks some. The table lists about 340,000 clones, roughly 14% of them singletons. Sequencing used naive CD4+ T cells from blood. All receptors derive from a young woman with type 1 diabetes.

This clone was recorded a few times. The rearrangement links TRBV28 to TRBJ2-3; D is undetermined. The V gene's germline CDR1 is MDHEN and CDR2 SYDVKM. The length of the CDR3 is 13 residues. Here the CDR3 DNA reads TGTGCACTCGCACTACCGACCACAGATACGCAGTATTTT. Protein product: CALALPTTDTQYF.

J is TRBJ2-1 and V is TRBV18; 14 bases line up with TRBD2. CDR3 length: 15 residues. Germline V lookup: CDR1 KGHSH, CDR2 LQKENI. V shed 3 bases, J shed 8 bases, and the junction held 3 bases outside the gene matches. The CDR3 reads CASSPGTSGSYEQFF. The CDR3 DNA is TGTGCCAGCTCACCCGGGACTAGCGGGAGTTATGAGCAGTTCTTC.

This clone has only a few counts. This chain joins TRBV6-5 and TRBJ2-5, with D perhaps TRBD1 (6 bases). The V and J ends lost 6 bases and 7 bases respectively, with 15 bases between them. Germline V gene lookup returns CDR1 MNHEY and CDR2 SVGAGI. The CDR3 spans 13 residues. The CDR3 region is CASRPGTIGTQYF. In DNA form, the CDR3 reads TGTGCCAGCAGACCCGGGACAATTGGGACCCAGTACTTC.